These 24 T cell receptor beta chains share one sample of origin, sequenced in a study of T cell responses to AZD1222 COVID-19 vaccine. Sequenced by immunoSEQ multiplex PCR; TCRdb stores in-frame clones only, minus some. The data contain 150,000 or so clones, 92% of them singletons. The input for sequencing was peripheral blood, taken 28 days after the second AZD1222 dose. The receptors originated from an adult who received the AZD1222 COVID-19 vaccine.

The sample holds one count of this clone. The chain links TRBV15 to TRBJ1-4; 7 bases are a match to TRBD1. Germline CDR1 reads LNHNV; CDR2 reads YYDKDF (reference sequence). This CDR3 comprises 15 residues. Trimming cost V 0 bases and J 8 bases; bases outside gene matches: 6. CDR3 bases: TGTGCCACCAGCAGAGATCCTACAGGGGAAGAAAAACTGTTTTTT. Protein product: CATSRDPTGEEKLFF.

CDR3 nucleotide sequence: TGTGCCATCAGGGAGGAAAAGGCTACCTACGAGCAGTACTTC. It yields the protein CAIREEKATYEQYF. The chain couples TRBV10-3 to TRBJ2-7; D possibly corresponds to TRBD2 (5 bases). The V gene lost 6 bases and the J gene lost 2 bases, with 14 bases spanning the gap. CDR1 and CDR2 (germline): ENHRY, SYGVKD. There are 14 residues in the CDR3.

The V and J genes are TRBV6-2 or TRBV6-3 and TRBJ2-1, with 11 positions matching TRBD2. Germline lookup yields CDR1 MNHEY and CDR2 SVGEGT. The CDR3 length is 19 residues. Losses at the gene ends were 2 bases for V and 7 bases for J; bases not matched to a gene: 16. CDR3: CASSYPHSGRAYLGNEQFF. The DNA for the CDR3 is TGTGCCAGCAGTTACCCTCATAGCGGGAGGGCCTACCTAGGTAATGAGCAGTTCTTC.

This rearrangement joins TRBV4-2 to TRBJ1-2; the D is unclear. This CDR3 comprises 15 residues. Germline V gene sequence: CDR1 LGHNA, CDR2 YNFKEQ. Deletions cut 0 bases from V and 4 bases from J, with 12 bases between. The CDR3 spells CASSQEKVRFYGYTF. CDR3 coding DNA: TGTGCCAGCAGCCAAGAAAAGGTGAGATTCTATGGCTACACCTTC.

The CDR3 nucleotides are TGTGCCAGTAGTACATGGACAGGGGGCAATGAGCAGTTCTTC. It is translated as CASSTWTGGNEQFF. The gene calls are TRBV19 and TRBJ2-1; 10 bases agree with TRBD1. Trimming removed 4 bases from V and 6 bases from J; junction bases left unmatched: 3. CDR1 LNHDA and CDR2 SQIVND come from the germline V gene (reference sequence). CDR3 length: 14 residues. Supplemented by reference TRBV19 and TRBJ2-1, the full variable domain reads DGGITQSPKYLFRKEGQNVTLSCEQNLNHDAMYWYRQDPGQGLRLIYYSQIVNDFQKGDIAEGYSVSREKKESFPLTVTSAQKNPTAFYLCASSTWTGGNEQFFGPGTRLTVL.

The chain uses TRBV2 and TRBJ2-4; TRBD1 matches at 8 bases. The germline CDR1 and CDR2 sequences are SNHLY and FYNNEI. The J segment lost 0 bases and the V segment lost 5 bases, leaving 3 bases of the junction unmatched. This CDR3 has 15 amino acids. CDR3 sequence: CASSPDREAKNIQYF. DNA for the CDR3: TGTGCCAGCAGTCCGGACAGGGAAGCCAAAAACATTCAGTACTTC.

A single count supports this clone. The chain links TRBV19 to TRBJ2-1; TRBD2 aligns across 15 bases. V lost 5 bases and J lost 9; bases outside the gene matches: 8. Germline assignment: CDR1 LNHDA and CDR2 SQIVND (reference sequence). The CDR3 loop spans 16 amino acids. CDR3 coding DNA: TGTGCCAGTAGTTGGAGGACTAGCGGGGGGGAGGGTGAGCAGTTCTTC. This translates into CASSWRTSGGEGEQFF.

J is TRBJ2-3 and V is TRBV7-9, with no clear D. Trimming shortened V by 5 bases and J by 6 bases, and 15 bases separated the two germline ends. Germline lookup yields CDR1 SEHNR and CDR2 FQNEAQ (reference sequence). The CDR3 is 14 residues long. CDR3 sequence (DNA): TGTGCCAGCAGCCCTAGAATGGGGAATGATACGCAGTATTTT. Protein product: CASSPRMGNDTQYF.

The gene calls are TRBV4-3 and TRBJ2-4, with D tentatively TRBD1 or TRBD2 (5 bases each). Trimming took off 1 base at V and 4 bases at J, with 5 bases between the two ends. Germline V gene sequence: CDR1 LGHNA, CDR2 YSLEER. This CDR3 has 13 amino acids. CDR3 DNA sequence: TGCGCCAGCAGCCAAGGGGGGAAAAACATTCAGTACTTC. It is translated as CASSQGGKNIQYF.

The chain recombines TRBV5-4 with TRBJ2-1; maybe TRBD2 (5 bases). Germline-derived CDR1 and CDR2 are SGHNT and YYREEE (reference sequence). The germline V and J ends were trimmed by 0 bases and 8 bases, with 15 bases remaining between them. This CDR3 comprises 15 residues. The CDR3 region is CASSLASLAMDEQFF. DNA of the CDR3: TGTGCCAGCAGCTTGGCCTCCCTAGCTATGGATGAGCAGTTCTTC.

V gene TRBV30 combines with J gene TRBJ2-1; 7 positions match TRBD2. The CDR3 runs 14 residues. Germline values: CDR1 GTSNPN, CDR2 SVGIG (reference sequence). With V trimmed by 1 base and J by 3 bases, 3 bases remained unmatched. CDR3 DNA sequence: TGTGCCTGGAGTGGGCTAGCGGTCTACAATGAGCAGTTCTTC. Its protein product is CAWSGLAVYNEQFF. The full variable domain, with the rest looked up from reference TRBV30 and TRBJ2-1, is SQTIHQWPATLVQPVGSPLSLECTVEGTSNPNLYWYRQAAGRGLQLLFYSVGIGQISSEVPQNLSASRPQDRQFILSSKKLLLSDSGFYLCAWSGLAVYNEQFFGPGTRLTVL.

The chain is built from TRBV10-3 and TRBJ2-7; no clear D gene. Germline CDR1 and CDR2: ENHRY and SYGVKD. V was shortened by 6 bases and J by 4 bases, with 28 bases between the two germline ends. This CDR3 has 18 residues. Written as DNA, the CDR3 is TGTGCCATCAGCCCTAACCGAGATCGGGTGAGAGGTCTATACGAGCAGTACTTC. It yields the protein CAISPNRDRVRGLYEQYF.

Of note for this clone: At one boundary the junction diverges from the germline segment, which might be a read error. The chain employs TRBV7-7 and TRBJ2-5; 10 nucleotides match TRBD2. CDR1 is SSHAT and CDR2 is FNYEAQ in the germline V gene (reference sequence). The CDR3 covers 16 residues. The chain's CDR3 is CASSSTGLARQETQYF. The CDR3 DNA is TGTGCTAGCAGCTCAACGGGACTAGCGCGCCAAGAGACCCAGTACTTC.

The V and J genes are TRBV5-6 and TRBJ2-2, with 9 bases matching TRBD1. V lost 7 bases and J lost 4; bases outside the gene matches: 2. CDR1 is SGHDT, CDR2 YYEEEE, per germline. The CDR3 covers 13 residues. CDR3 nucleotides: TGTGCCAGCGGACAGGGGAGCACCGGGGAGCTGTTTTTT. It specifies CASGQGSTGELFF.

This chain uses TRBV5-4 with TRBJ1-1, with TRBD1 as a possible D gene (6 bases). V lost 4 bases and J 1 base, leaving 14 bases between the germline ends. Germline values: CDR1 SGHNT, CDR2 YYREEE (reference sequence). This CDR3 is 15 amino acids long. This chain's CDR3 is CASSRPGGRNTEAFF. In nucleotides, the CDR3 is TGTGCCAGCAGCCGGCCGGGGGGGCGGAACACTGAAGCTTTCTTT.

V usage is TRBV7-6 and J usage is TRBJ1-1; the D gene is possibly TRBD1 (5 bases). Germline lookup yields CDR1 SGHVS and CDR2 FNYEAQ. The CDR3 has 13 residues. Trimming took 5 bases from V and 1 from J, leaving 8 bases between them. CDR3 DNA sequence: TGTGCCAGCAGCCGGAGGGGGAACACTGAAGCTTTCTTT. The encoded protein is CASSRRGNTEAFF.

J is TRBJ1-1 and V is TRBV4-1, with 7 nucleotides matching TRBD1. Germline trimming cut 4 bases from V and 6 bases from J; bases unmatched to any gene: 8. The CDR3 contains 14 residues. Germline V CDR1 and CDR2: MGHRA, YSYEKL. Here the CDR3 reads CASSPQQGIAEAFF. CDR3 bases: TGCGCCAGCAGCCCCCAACAGGGGATAGCTGAAGCTTTCTTT.

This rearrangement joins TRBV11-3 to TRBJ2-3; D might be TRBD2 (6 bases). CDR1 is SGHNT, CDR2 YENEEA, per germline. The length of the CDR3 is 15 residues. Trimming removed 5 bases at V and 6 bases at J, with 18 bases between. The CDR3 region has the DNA TGTGCCAGCAGCCGCGGGACCACGGGGGTGGATACGCAGTATTTT. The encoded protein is CASSRGTTGVDTQYF.

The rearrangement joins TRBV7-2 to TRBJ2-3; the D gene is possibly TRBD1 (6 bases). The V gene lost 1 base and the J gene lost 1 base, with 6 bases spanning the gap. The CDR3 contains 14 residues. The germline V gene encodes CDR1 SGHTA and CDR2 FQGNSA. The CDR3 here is CASSLGGRTDTQYF. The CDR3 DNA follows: TGTGCCAGCAGCTTAGGGGGGCGCACAGATACGCAGTATTTT. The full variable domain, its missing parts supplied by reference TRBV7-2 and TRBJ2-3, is GAGVSQSPSNKVTEKGKDVELRCDPISGHTALYWYRQSLGQGLEFLIYFQGNSAPDKSGLPSDRFSAERTGGSVSTLTIQRTQQEDSAVYLCASSLGGRTDTQYFGPGTRLTVL.

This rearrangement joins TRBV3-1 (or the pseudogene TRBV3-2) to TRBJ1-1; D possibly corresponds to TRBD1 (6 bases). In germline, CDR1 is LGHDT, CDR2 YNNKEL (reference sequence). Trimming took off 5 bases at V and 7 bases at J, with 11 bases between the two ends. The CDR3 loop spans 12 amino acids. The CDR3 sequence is CASSSGGGEAFF. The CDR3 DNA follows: TGTGCCAGCAGCTCGGGGGGCGGTGAAGCTTTCTTT.

CDR3 DNA: TGTGCCAGCTCACAGGGACCTACAAGGAACACTGAAGCTTTCTTT. This gives the protein CASSQGPTRNTEAFF. This chain joins TRBV18 and TRBJ1-1, with TRBD1 as a possible D gene (5 bases). The CDR3 is 15 residues long. Trimming pared 4 bases from V and 1 base from J, leaving 13 bases between. Germline V gene lookup returns CDR1 KGHSH and CDR2 LQKENI.

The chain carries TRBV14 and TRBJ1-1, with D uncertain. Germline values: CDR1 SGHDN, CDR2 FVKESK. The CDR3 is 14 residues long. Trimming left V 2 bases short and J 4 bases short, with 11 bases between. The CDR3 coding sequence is TGTGCCAGCAGCCAAACCCAGTTCAGCACTGAAGCTTTCTTT. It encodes CASSQTQFSTEAFF.

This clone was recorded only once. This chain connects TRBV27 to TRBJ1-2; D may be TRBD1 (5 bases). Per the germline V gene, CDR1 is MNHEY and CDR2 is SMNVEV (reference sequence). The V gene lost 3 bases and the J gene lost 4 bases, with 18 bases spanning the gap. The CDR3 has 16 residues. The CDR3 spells CASSFGGHQISYGYTF. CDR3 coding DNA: TGTGCCAGCAGTTTCGGGGGTCACCAAATTTCCTATGGCTACACCTTC.

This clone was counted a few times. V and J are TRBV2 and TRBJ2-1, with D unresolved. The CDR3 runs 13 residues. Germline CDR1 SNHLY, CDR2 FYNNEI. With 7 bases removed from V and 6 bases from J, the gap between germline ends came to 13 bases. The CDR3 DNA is TGTGCCAGCAAGGGCCGAGCAGGCAATGAGCAGTTCTTC. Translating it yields CASKGRAGNEQFF.